Many counts were recorded for the clone carrying this T cell receptor (beta chain). Its antigen is currently unknown. With the read ending 3 residues before the CDR3 end, the germline J gene is used to fill in that end. The germline V gene has CDR1 DFQATT and CDR2 SNEGSKA (reference sequence). The CDR3 consists of 13 residues. This record belongs to a study of T cell clonality in common variable immunodeficiency. Sequenced by immunoSEQ multiplex PCR; TCRdb stores in-frame clones only, minus some. Recorded here are over 30,000 clones, none singletons. General study results and limits: CVID subjects shared fewer TCRbeta clones than healthy controls did. Fewer deletions and N-nucleotide insertions were reportedly seen in common variable immunodeficiency TCR beta sequences.

Sequencing input: peripheral blood mononuclear cells. The chain has TRBV20-1 and TRBJ2-3; 7 bases are a match to TRBD1. This sequence originates from a person between 18 and 75 years old in good health. The part of the CDR3 DNA that was read is TGCAGCCAGAGACAGGGAGAATGGGATACG. It is translated as CSQRQGEWDT. The whole CDR3 region reads CSQRQGEWDTQYF.